This T cell receptor (beta chain) derives from a study of OX40 agonist ivuxolimab in advanced cancers. Across the whole study: Intravenous ivuxolimab at 0.01 to 10 mg/kg was given to patients every 2 weeks. The mean age was roughly 60 years, ranging from about 23 to 85, with 65% to 90% of participants male.

Libraries were prepared by immunoSEQ multiplex PCR; TCRdb keeps only in-frame clonotypes and omits some of them. This table holds roughly 90,000 clones, about 90% found once. Regarding the study as a whole: Relative to CD4+, CD8+ T cells held more expanded clones on average.

Regarding this clone: Its specificity is unknown.

The TCR sequence derives from an adult with an advanced solid tumor such as melanoma, head and neck, liver or kidney cancer. Material: CD4+ or CD8+ T cells sorted from blood, obtained in a trial of the OX40 agonist ivuxolimab.

In nucleotides, the CDR3 is TGCGCCAGCAGCCCCGGGACTAGCGTCTACGAGCAGTACTTC. Protein product: CASSPGTSVYEQYF. The chain links TRBV5-1 to TRBJ2-7; 10 bases are a match to TRBD2. Per the germline V gene, CDR1 is SGHRS and CDR2 is YFSETQ. With V trimmed by 4 bases and J by 3 bases, 4 bases remained unmatched. CDR3 length: 14 amino acids.